This TCR beta chain was identified in a study of OX40 agonist ivuxolimab in advanced cancers. Study-level information: Dose-escalation patients were diagnosed with hepatocellular carcinoma, melanoma, renal cell cancer or head and neck cancer. The study's findings and limits: Among the lowest peripheral clonal expansion occurred in 0.1-3.0 mg/kg partial responders. Nonresponders included some who also had low normalized T-cell clonal expansion.

TCRdb's copy holds only in-frame clones and misses some; the assay was immunoSEQ multiplex PCR. Here the sample spans 75,000 to 100,000 clones, approximately 90% being singletons. Turning to this clone: The antigen is undetermined.

CDR3 size: 16 residues. The V and J ends lost 7 bases and 0 bases respectively, with 19 bases between them. Germline loops: CDR1 SNHLY, CDR2 FYNNEI. The clonotype was recovered from an adult with an advanced solid tumor such as melanoma, head and neck, liver or kidney cancer. This rearrangement joins TRBV2 to TRBJ2-7; no reliable D call. Sample: CD4+ or CD8+ T cells sorted from blood, taken in a trial of the OX40 agonist ivuxolimab. The CDR3 sequence is CASTSPYRNPSYEQYF. DNA of the CDR3: TGTGCCAGCACCTCTCCCTACAGAAACCCCTCCTACGAGCAGTACTTC.